The clone carrying this TCR beta chain was detected a few times. Its antigen is as yet unknown. 5'RACE primed from the constant segment yielded TCR alpha and TCR beta cDNA libraries bearing sample barcodes and UMIs. Each CDR3 protein gets one entry after TCRdb re-called the 5' RACE reads with MiXCR. The sample records a few hundred thousand distinct CDR3 sequences, under 30% being singletons. These data originate in a study of T-cell memory formation after mild COVID-19. About the study: TCR clusters were largely donor specific. General study points: While clones contracting from day 15 to 85 were balanced between CD4 and CD8, later expanders leaned CD4+. For contracting clones, CD4+ ones sat mainly in CM and EM, CD8+ in EMRA.

The V gene's germline CDR1 is SGHTA and CDR2 FQGTGA. The germline V and J ends were trimmed by 5 bases and 4 bases, with 11 bases remaining between them. CDR3 length: 13 amino acids. This TCR was recovered from an adult woman who had mild COVID-19 (a few samples of this study predate the infection). Cell type and time point are not known. This sequence joins TRBV7-3 and TRBJ2-5; no clear D gene. The sample consisted of PBMCs or a T cell subset sorted from them (not recorded which). The CDR3 region has the DNA TGTGCCAGCAGCCCGACGAAGAGAGAGACCCAGTACTTC. Encoded protein: CASSPTKRETQYF.